These 4 T cell receptor beta chains were all obtained from the same sample, sequenced in a study of blood T cell repertoires in COVID-19. The method was immunoSEQ multiplex PCR; TCRdb's version includes in-frame clones alone and lacks a portion of them. Of 200,000 to 250,000 clones in the sample, around 80% are singletons; the top ten hold about 20%. The sequenced sample consisted of peripheral blood. The receptors originated from a man younger than 45 with active or convalescent COVID-19.

V gene TRBV2 combines with J gene TRBJ2-1; 13 bases match TRBD2. V was pared by 4 bases and J by 0 bases, with 9 bases of the junction left unmatched. The length of the CDR3 is 19 residues. Per the germline V gene, CDR1 is SNHLY and CDR2 is FYNNEI. CDR3 sequence reads: CASSAPTSGGLSSYNEQFF. CDR3 in DNA: TGTGCCAGCAGTGCACCGACTAGCGGGGGGCTGAGCTCCTACAATGAGCAGTTCTTC.

This chain links TRBV12-3 or TRBV12-4 with TRBJ2-5; TRBD2 is a possible D gene (6 bases). Trimming left V 3 bases short and J 10 bases short, with 15 bases between. The CDR3 spans 13 residues. The CDR3 reads CASSFGDLDGQYF. CDR3 DNA: TGTGCCAGCAGTTTTGGGGACTTAGATGGCCAGTACTTC.

This sequence joins TRBV28 and TRBJ1-1, with D tentatively TRBD1 (6 bases). V was pared by 6 bases and J by 0 bases, with 14 bases between. Per the germline V gene, CDR1 is MDHEN and CDR2 is SYDVKM. This CDR3 region has 15 residues. The CDR3 nucleotides are TGTGCCAGCAGGCCAACGACAGGAATGAACACTGAAGCTTTCTTT. This translates into CASRPTTGMNTEAFF.

V is TRBV25-1 and J is TRBJ2-7, with D perhaps TRBD1 (5 bases). The CDR3 consists of 15 residues. Germline values: CDR1 MGHDK, CDR2 SYGVNS. Trimming took 2 bases from V and 3 from J, leaving 14 bases between them. The CDR3 loop is CASSEPGPTNYEQYF. CDR3 in DNA: TGTGCCAGCAGTGAACCAGGGCCTACTAACTACGAGCAGTACTTC.